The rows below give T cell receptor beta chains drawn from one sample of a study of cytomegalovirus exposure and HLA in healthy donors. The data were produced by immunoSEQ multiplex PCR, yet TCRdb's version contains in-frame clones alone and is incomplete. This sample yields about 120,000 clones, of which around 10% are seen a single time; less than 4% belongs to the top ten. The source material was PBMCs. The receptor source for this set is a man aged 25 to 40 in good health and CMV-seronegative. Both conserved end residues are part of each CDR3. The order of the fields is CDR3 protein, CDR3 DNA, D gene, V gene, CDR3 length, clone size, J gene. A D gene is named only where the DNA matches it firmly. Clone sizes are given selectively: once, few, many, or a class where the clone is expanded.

CDR3aa: CASNGRVAGGTDTQYF; CDR3nt: TGTGCCAGCAACGGGAGGGTAGCGGGAGGGACAGATACGCAGTATTTT; d_gene: TRBD2; v_gene: TRBV27; len: 16; abundance: few; j_gene: TRBJ2-3
CDR3aa: CASSDRLGGTGELFF; CDR3nt: TGTGCCAGCAGTGACCGTTTGGGAGGAACCGGGGAGCTGTTTTTT; d_gene: -; v_gene: TRBV25-1; len: 15; abundance: few; j_gene: TRBJ2-2
CDR3aa: CSVLEGRRGEVVF; CDR3nt: TGCAGCGTTTTAGAGGGTCGCAGGGGGGAGGTTGTCTTT; d_gene: TRBD1; v_gene: TRBV29-1; len: 13; abundance: few; j_gene: TRBJ1-1
CDR3aa: CASSSEETQYF; CDR3nt: TGTGCCAGCAGCTCGGAAGAGACCCAGTACTTC; d_gene: -; v_gene: TRBV7-9; len: 11; abundance: -; j_gene: TRBJ2-5
CDR3aa: CASHSGQREFF; CDR3nt: TGTGCCAGCCATTCGGGACAAAGGGAGTTCTTC; d_gene: -; v_gene: TRBV6-5; len: 11; abundance: -; j_gene: TRBJ2-1
CDR3aa: CAWSSAMVPSTDTQYF; CDR3nt: TGTGCCTGGAGTAGTGCGATGGTCCCTAGCACAGATACGCAGTATTTT; d_gene: -; v_gene: TRBV30; len: 16; abundance: -; j_gene: TRBJ2-3
CDR3aa: CASSRGGDATNEKLFF; CDR3nt: TGTGCCAGCAGTAGAGGGGGCGACGCAACTAATGAAAAACTGTTTTTT; d_gene: TRBD1; v_gene: TRBV11-2; len: 16; abundance: -; j_gene: TRBJ1-4
CDR3aa: CASSPPIAGVGYEQYF; CDR3nt: TGTGCCAGCAGCCCACCTATAGCGGGAGTAGGCTACGAGCAGTACTTC; d_gene: TRBD2; v_gene: TRBV11-2; len: 16; abundance: few; j_gene: TRBJ2-7
CDR3aa: CASSLGDRGRGGYTF; CDR3nt: TGTGCCAGCAGCTTGGGGGACAGGGGGCGAGGTGGCTACACCTTC; d_gene: TRBD1; v_gene: TRBV5-6; len: 15; abundance: few; j_gene: TRBJ1-2
CDR3aa: CASSHDTPGTSGNRSYNEQFF; CDR3nt: TGCGCCAGCAGCCACGACACCCCCGGGACTAGCGGGAACCGCTCCTACAATGAGCAGTTCTTC; d_gene: TRBD2; v_gene: TRBV4-3; len: 21; abundance: -; j_gene: TRBJ2-1
CDR3aa: CSVTDWGQGRYEQYF; CDR3nt: TGCAGCGTTACTGACTGGGGACAGGGGAGGTACGAGCAGTACTTC; d_gene: TRBD1; v_gene: TRBV29-1; len: 15; abundance: few; j_gene: TRBJ2-7
CDR3aa: CASSLGLAGVETQYF; CDR3nt: TGTGCCAGCAGTTTAGGGCTAGCGGGAGTTGAGACCCAGTACTTC; d_gene: TRBD2; v_gene: TRBV27; len: 15; abundance: few; j_gene: TRBJ2-5
CDR3aa: CASSFSASSYEQYF; CDR3nt: TGTGCCAGCAGTTTCTCCGCTAGCTCCTACGAGCAGTACTTC; d_gene: -; v_gene: TRBV28; len: 14; abundance: -; j_gene: TRBJ2-7
CDR3aa: CAISETGYNEQFF; CDR3nt: TGTGCCATCAGTGAGACAGGTTACAATGAGCAGTTCTTC; d_gene: -; v_gene: TRBV10-3; len: 13; abundance: few; j_gene: TRBJ2-1
CDR3aa: CASSDGAASRDTQYF; CDR3nt: TGTGCCAGCAGCGATGGAGCGGCGAGCAGGGATACGCAGTATTTT; d_gene: -; v_gene: TRBV6-1; len: 15; abundance: -; j_gene: TRBJ2-3
CDR3aa: CASSSGTSYEQYF; CDR3nt: TGTGCCAGCAGTTCCGGGACAAGTTACGAGCAGTACTTC; d_gene: -; v_gene: TRBV6-5; len: 13; abundance: -; j_gene: TRBJ2-7
CDR3aa: CASSTTSGTGETQYF; CDR3nt: TGTGCCAGCAGCACCACTAGCGGGACCGGAGAGACCCAGTACTTC; d_gene: TRBD2; v_gene: TRBV7-9; len: 15; abundance: -; j_gene: TRBJ2-5
CDR3aa: CASNGGYEQYF; CDR3nt: TGTGCCAGCAATGGCGGGTACGAGCAGTACTTC; d_gene: -; v_gene: TRBV28; len: 11; abundance: few; j_gene: TRBJ2-7
CDR3aa: CASRPAPRFTGELFF; CDR3nt: TGTGCCAGCAGGCCGGCCCCTAGGTTCACCGGGGAGCTGTTTTTT; d_gene: -; v_gene: TRBV27; len: 15; abundance: -; j_gene: TRBJ2-2
CDR3aa: CASSHRRENVQYF; CDR3nt: TGTGCCAGCAGTCATAGACGGGAGAATGTGCAGTATTTT; d_gene: -; v_gene: TRBV5-5; len: 13; abundance: -; j_gene: TRBJ2-3
CDR3aa: CASSVEPGVSETQYF; CDR3nt: TGTGCCAGCAGCGTAGAGCCAGGGGTTTCAGAAACGCAGTATTTT; d_gene: -; v_gene: TRBV9; len: 15; abundance: -; j_gene: TRBJ2-3
CDR3aa: CASSQYRAGYTF; CDR3nt: TGCGCCAGCAGTCAGTACAGGGCTGGCTACACCTTC; d_gene: -; v_gene: TRBV23-1; len: 12; abundance: -; j_gene: TRBJ1-2
CDR3aa: CASSYITGRSSYEQYF; CDR3nt: TGTGCCAGCAGTTACATAACGGGAAGGAGCTCCTACGAGCAGTACTTC; d_gene: -; v_gene: TRBV6-6; len: 16; abundance: -; j_gene: TRBJ2-7
CDR3aa: CASSWGGATDTQYF; CDR3nt: TGTGCCAGCAGTTGGGGGGGGGCCACAGATACGCAGTATTTT; d_gene: -; v_gene: TRBV27; len: 14; abundance: -; j_gene: TRBJ2-3
CDR3aa: CASSYRDSYTDTQYF; CDR3nt: TGCGCCAGCAGCTACCGGGACTCCTACACAGATACGCAGTATTTT; d_gene: -; v_gene: TRBV5-1; len: 15; abundance: few; j_gene: TRBJ2-3
CDR3aa: CASSKGRTGGNLADTQYF; CDR3nt: TGTGCCAGCAGCAAGGGTAGGACAGGGGGAAATCTGGCAGATACGCAGTATTTT; d_gene: TRBD1; v_gene: TRBV9; len: 18; abundance: -; j_gene: TRBJ2-3
CDR3aa: CASRPSAQLYGYTF; CDR3nt: TGTGCCAGCAGGCCCTCGGCCCAACTATATGGCTACACCTTC; d_gene: -; v_gene: TRBV6-5; len: 14; abundance: few; j_gene: TRBJ1-2
CDR3aa: CATSRVASDSNEQYF; CDR3nt: TGTGCCACCAGCAGAGTCGCCTCTGACAGCAACGAGCAGTACTTC; d_gene: -; v_gene: TRBV15; len: 15; abundance: few; j_gene: TRBJ2-7
CDR3aa: CASSLGLGSGSYEQYF; CDR3nt: TGCGCCAGCAGCTTGGGCCTGGGTAGCGGCTCCTACGAGCAGTACTTC; d_gene: -; v_gene: TRBV5-1; len: 16; abundance: -; j_gene: TRBJ2-7
CDR3aa: CASRRQGLADYEQYF; CDR3nt: TGTGCCAGTAGAAGACAGGGACTAGCGGACTACGAGCAGTACTTC; d_gene: TRBD2; v_gene: TRBV19; len: 15; abundance: -; j_gene: TRBJ2-7
CDR3aa: CASSLAGGRNTIYF; CDR3nt: TGTGCCAGCAGTTTGGCAGGGGGCAGAAACACCATATATTTT; d_gene: TRBD1; v_gene: TRBV2; len: 14; abundance: few; j_gene: TRBJ1-3
CDR3aa: CSVGRDRGRETQYF; CDR3nt: TGCAGCGTTGGAAGGGACAGGGGGCGGGAGACCCAGTACTTC; d_gene: TRBD1; v_gene: TRBV29-1; len: 14; abundance: few; j_gene: TRBJ2-5
CDR3aa: CASSEQGARYKQFF; CDR3nt: TGTGCCAGCTCGGAACAGGGGGCGCGCTATAAGCAGTTCTTC; d_gene: TRBD1; v_gene: TRBV2; len: 14; abundance: few; j_gene: TRBJ2-1
CDR3aa: CASSYSKGRVETQYF; CDR3nt: TGTGCCAGCAGTTACTCGAAAGGGAGGGTAGAGACCCAGTACTTC; d_gene: TRBD2; v_gene: TRBV6-5; len: 15; abundance: -; j_gene: TRBJ2-5
CDR3aa: CASSPDRGANYGYTF; CDR3nt: TGTGCCAGTAGTCCCGACAGGGGAGCTAACTATGGCTACACCTTC; d_gene: TRBD1; v_gene: TRBV19; len: 15; abundance: few; j_gene: TRBJ1-2
CDR3aa: CASSDPYNSPLHF; CDR3nt: TGTGCCAGCAGTGACCCGTATAATTCACCCCTCCACTTT; d_gene: -; v_gene: TRBV25-1; len: 13; abundance: -; j_gene: TRBJ1-6
CDR3aa: CASSDIQVPKNYGYTF; CDR3nt: TGTGCCAGCAGTGACATACAGGTACCCAAAAACTATGGCTACACCTTC; d_gene: -; v_gene: TRBV6-1; len: 16; abundance: few; j_gene: TRBJ1-2
CDR3aa: CASSLLGQGATDTQYF; CDR3nt: TGCGCCAGCAGCTTGTTGGGCCAGGGGGCAACAGATACGCAGTATTTT; d_gene: TRBD1; v_gene: TRBV5-1; len: 16; abundance: -; j_gene: TRBJ2-3
CDR3aa: CASSLPGRAYNEQFF; CDR3nt: TGTGCCAGCAGTTTACCGGGAAGAGCCTACAATGAGCAGTTCTTC; d_gene: -; v_gene: TRBV27; len: 15; abundance: -; j_gene: TRBJ2-1
CDR3aa: CASKGDRVFGANVLTF; CDR3nt: TGCGCCAGCAAAGGGGACAGGGTTTTCGGGGCCAACGTCCTGACTTTC; d_gene: TRBD1; v_gene: TRBV5-1; len: 16; abundance: -; j_gene: TRBJ2-6
CDR3aa: CANTPGGRGGYTF; CDR3nt: TGTGCCAACACCCCGGGGGGGCGAGGCGGCTACACCTTC; d_gene: -; v_gene: TRBV28; len: 13; abundance: few; j_gene: TRBJ1-2
CDR3aa: CASSAGQGARNEQFF; CDR3nt: TGTGCCAGCAGCGCGGGACAGGGGGCACGGAATGAGCAGTTCTTC; d_gene: TRBD1; v_gene: TRBV2; len: 15; abundance: few; j_gene: TRBJ2-1
CDR3aa: CASSSGGNRQPQHF; CDR3nt: TGTGCCAGCAGCTCAGGGGGGAACCGTCAGCCCCAGCATTTT; d_gene: TRBD1; v_gene: TRBV6-1; len: 14; abundance: few; j_gene: TRBJ1-5
CDR3aa: CASTVAGGPYEQYF; CDR3nt: TGTGCCAGCACAGTAGCGGGGGGACCCTACGAGCAGTACTTC; d_gene: TRBD2; v_gene: TRBV27; len: 14; abundance: -; j_gene: TRBJ2-7
CDR3aa: CASSPLSDRGRPDTQYF; CDR3nt: TGTGCCAGCAGCCCCCTCTCGGACAGGGGGCGCCCAGATACGCAGTATTTT; d_gene: TRBD1; v_gene: TRBV5-6; len: 17; abundance: -; j_gene: TRBJ2-3
CDR3aa: CASSDSFEEDTQYF; CDR3nt: TGTGCCAGCAGTGACAGTTTCGAGGAAGATACGCAGTATTTT; d_gene: -; v_gene: TRBV25-1; len: 14; abundance: -; j_gene: TRBJ2-3
CDR3aa: CASSSGLADGELFF; CDR3nt: TGTGCCAGCAGTTCTGGACTAGCGGACGGGGAGCTGTTTTTT; d_gene: TRBD2; v_gene: TRBV6-5; len: 14; abundance: -; j_gene: TRBJ2-2